This entry describes one T cell receptor beta chain. The sample originates from a study of blood T cell repertoires in COVID-19. Study in general: COVID-19 samples from acute and convalescent phases originated in the United States, Italy and Spain.

V shed 2 bases and J shed 10 bases, with 12 bases lying between them. The CDR3 contains 14 residues. Germline V lookup: CDR1 SGHTA, CDR2 FQGTGA. Some clones are missing from TCRdb's copy, which holds only in-frame ones; the method was immunoSEQ multiplex PCR. The sample holds 250,000 to 400,000 clones, roughly 88% seen once. The sequencing input was peripheral blood. The gene calls are TRBV7-3 and TRBJ1-6; possibly TRBD1 for D (5 bases). The TCR sequence derives from a woman aged 25 to 39 with COVID-19, enrolled during active disease. The CDR3 nucleotides read TGTGCCAGCAGCTTACAGGGAAAGGGCTCACCCCTCCACTTT. Amino acids: CASSLQGKGSPLHF.